The rows below give T cell receptor beta chains drawn from one sample of a study of beta chain features in type 1 diabetes. TCRdb's copy holds only in-frame clones and misses some; the assay was immunoSEQ multiplex PCR. The data show around 310,000 clones, with 11% seen just once and 0.015% held by the top ten. Material: naive CD4+ T cells from blood. These receptor sequences come from a woman aged 30 to 39 in good health. The CDR3 runs from the conserved cysteine through the conserved F or W. D genes are given only for firm matches. Only some rows state a clone size, as once, few, many or a class for expanded clones.

TRBV5-4	TRBJ2-7	TRBD1	few	CASSSGQGVTYEQYF	TGTGCCAGCAGTTCAGGACAGGGCGTGACCTACGAGCAGTACTTC
TRBV7-9	TRBJ2-1	TRBD1	.	CASSPLTGTVNEQFF	TGTGCCAGCAGCCCATTGACCGGGACAGTTAATGAGCAGTTCTTC
TRBV5-8	TRBJ2-5	.	once	CASSNFSGGLQETQYF	TGTGCCAGCAGCAACTTTAGCGGAGGCCTCCAAGAGACCCAGTACTTC
TRBV7-2	TRBJ2-5	TRBD2	.	CASSPQVGLAQATQYF	TGTGCCAGCAGCCCCCAAGTGGGACTAGCCCAAGCGACCCAGTACTTC
TRBV7-8	TRBJ1-1	TRBD1	.	CASSSSPGQSNTEAFF	TGTGCCAGCAGCTCGTCACCGGGACAGTCGAACACTGAAGCTTTCTTT
TRBV29-1	TRBJ2-1	TRBD2	few	CSVTGTSGSSYNEQFF	TGCAGCGTCACCGGGACTAGCGGGAGCTCCTACAATGAGCAGTTCTTC
TRBV7-9	TRBJ2-3	.	few	CASSPDRSADTQYF	TGTGCCAGCAGTCCAGACAGGTCGGCAGATACGCAGTATTTT
TRBV6-5	TRBJ1-2	TRBD1	.	CASQRTGTGYGYTF	TGTGCCAGCCAGAGGACCGGGACAGGGTATGGCTACACCTTC
TRBV29-1	TRBJ1-1	.	.	CSVERSENTEAFF	TGCAGCGTTGAACGGTCCGAGAACACTGAAGCTTTCTTT
TRBV19	TRBJ2-3	.	.	CASSIPSGASTDTQYF	TGTGCCAGTAGTATACCCAGCGGCGCTAGCACAGATACGCAGTATTTT
TRBV4-3	TRBJ1-5	TRBD1	few	CASSQGQGTEPQHF	TGCGCCAGCAGCCAAGGACAGGGCACGGAGCCCCAGCATTTT
TRBV19	TRBJ2-5	.	.	CASSIGLQETQYF	TGTGCCAGTAGTATTGGTCTACAAGAGACCCAGTACTTC
TRBV4-3	TRBJ1-1	TRBD1	few	CASSQDLRTGVNTEAFF	TGCGCCAGCAGCCAAGATCTTCGGACAGGGGTGAACACTGAAGCTTTCTTT
TRBV5-1	TRBJ2-3	.	.	CASSLAGSSGTDTQYF	TGCGCCAGCAGCTTGGCCGGTTCTAGCGGCACAGATACGCAGTATTTT
TRBV15	TRBJ2-1	.	.	CATSRDHGSGEFF	TGTGCCACCAGCAGAGATCATGGTAGCGGAGAGTTCTTC
TRBV29-1	TRBJ2-1	TRBD2	.	CSVVGTSGFSSYNEQFF	TGCAGCGTCGTAGGGACTAGCGGGTTTAGCTCCTACAATGAGCAGTTCTTC
TRBV27	TRBJ1-5	TRBD1	few	CASSLDRAANQPQHF	TGTGCCAGCAGTTTAGACAGGGCAGCGAATCAGCCCCAGCATTTT
TRBV28	TRBJ2-1	TRBD1	few	CASLRGQGAYNEQFF	TGTGCCAGCTTGAGGGGACAGGGGGCCTACAATGAGCAGTTCTTC
TRBV4-2	TRBJ1-1	TRBD1	few	CASRRDRANTEAFF	TGTGCCAGCAGACGGGACAGGGCGAACACTGAAGCTTTCTTT
TRBV19	TRBJ1-2	.	.	CASSIHQVYYGYTF	TGTGCCAGTAGTATTCATCAGGTCTACTATGGCTACACCTTC
TRBV30	TRBJ1-1	.	.	CAWSGGRGGNTEAFF	TGTGCCTGGAGTGGAGGAAGGGGGGGGAACACTGAAGCTTTCTTT
TRBV5-4	TRBJ2-5	TRBD2	once	CASSLTSGSRRGGTQYF	TGTGCCAGCAGCTTGACTAGCGGGAGTCGGCGGGGAGGGACCCAGTACTTC
TRBV14	TRBJ2-5	.	few	CASSQGIRAQETQYF	TGTGCCAGCAGCCAAGGCATCAGGGCTCAAGAGACCCAGTACTTC
TRBV30	TRBJ2-5	TRBD1	.	CAWSESWTGALETQYF	TGTGCCTGGAGTGAATCTTGGACAGGGGCGCTGGAGACCCAGTACTTC
TRBV10-3	TRBJ1-1	.	.	CAISGLSGQNTEAFF	TGTGCCATCAGTGGACTGAGTGGTCAGAACACTGAAGCTTTCTTT
TRBV27	TRBJ2-7	TRBD1	few	CASSLSGQGVYEQYF	TGTGCCAGCAGTTTATCGGGACAGGGGGTTTACGAGCAGTACTTC
TRBV27	TRBJ1-1	TRBD1	few	CASSQIGDRTEAFF	TGTGCCAGCAGTCAAATAGGGGACAGAACCGAAGCTTTCTTT
TRBV5-6	TRBJ1-1	.	few	CASILRAETVSTEAFF	TGTGCCAGCATCCTGAGGGCCGAGACCGTGAGCACTGAAGCTTTCTTT
TRBV28	TRBJ2-7	.	few	CASTTGRVYEQYF	TGTGCCAGCACGACGGGCAGGGTCTACGAGCAGTACTTC
TRBV9	TRBJ1-5	.	.	CASSSGGVAQPQHF	TGTGCCAGCAGCTCGGGAGGGGTGGCTCAGCCCCAGCATTTT
TRBV15	TRBJ2-3	TRBD1	few	CATSRDHGAGGPDTQYF	TGTGCCACCAGCAGAGATCATGGGGCAGGGGGCCCAGATACGCAGTATTTT
TRBV30	TRBJ1-2	TRBD1	.	CAWEPGTGTYGYTF	TGTGCCTGGGAGCCCGGGACAGGGACTTATGGCTACACCTTC
TRBV5-4	TRBJ2-7	TRBD1	few	CASSRDRVEAYEQYF	TGTGCCAGCAGCAGGGACAGGGTAGAGGCCTACGAGCAGTACTTC
TRBV6-5	TRBJ1-1	TRBD1	few	CASSTGRTEAFF	TGTGCCAGCTCGACAGGGAGGACTGAAGCTTTCTTT
TRBV2	TRBJ2-7	TRBD2	once	CASSETGGPSEQYF	TGTGCCAGCAGTGAAACGGGAGGGCCTAGCGAGCAGTACTTC
TRBV21-1	TRBJ2-5	.	.	CASSRTDNRKTQYF	TGTGCCAGCAGCAGGACTGATAACCGGAAGACCCAGTACTTC
TRBV4-3	TRBJ2-7	TRBD2	few	CASSQAPGLAGVQGYEQYF	TGCGCCAGCAGCCAAGCTCCGGGACTAGCGGGAGTTCAGGGTTACGAGCAGTACTTC
TRBV29-1	TRBJ1-5	.	few	CSVVTGSGNQPQHF	TGCAGCGTTGTGACAGGATCGGGGAATCAGCCCCAGCATTTT
TRBV30	TRBJ2-2	.	.	CAWSRRGTGELFF	TGTGCCTGGAGCAGAAGGGGCACCGGGGAGCTGTTTTTT
TRBV7-6	TRBJ2-1	.	few	CASSLVGARGAYNEQFF	TGTGCCAGCAGCTTAGTTGGCGCGCGGGGAGCCTACAATGAGCAGTTCTTC
TRBV10-3	TRBJ2-1	.	few	CAISPPSDEQFF	TGTGCCATCAGTCCCCCCAGCGATGAGCAGTTCTTC
TRBV4-3	TRBJ2-7	.	many	CASSQEQGRTYEQYF	TGCGCCAGCAGCCAAGAGCAGGGCAGGACCTACGAGCAGTACTTC
TRBV7-8	TRBJ2-2	TRBD1	.	CASSFRRQGLAGELFF	TGTGCCAGCAGCTTTAGGAGACAGGGGCTTGCCGGGGAGCTGTTTTTT
TRBV2	TRBJ2-7	.	.	CASRLDRHRLSYEQYF	TGTGCCAGCAGATTGGACAGACACCGACTTTCCTACGAGCAGTACTTC
TRBV28	TRBJ2-3	TRBD2	few	CASSFPGLESPQYF	TGTGCCAGCAGTTTCCCTGGACTAGAATCGCCGCAGTATTTT
TRBV28	TRBJ2-3	.	few	CASSSGMTGFTDTQYF	TGTGCCAGCAGTTCGGGGATGACAGGCTTCACAGATACGCAGTATTTT
TRBV6-1	TRBJ2-1	TRBD2	few	CASSERPSGSSDEQFF	TGTGCCAGCAGTGAAAGGCCTAGCGGGAGTTCCGATGAGCAGTTCTTC
TRBV7-2	TRBJ2-2	TRBD2	few	CASSLGVAGGMTGELFF	TGTGCCAGCAGCTTAGGGGTAGCGGGAGGGATGACCGGGGAGCTGTTTTTT
TRBV7-9	TRBJ2-5	TRBD2	few	CASSLRLAGGQETQYF	TGTGCCAGCAGCTTACGGCTAGCGGGGGGACAAGAGACCCAGTACTTC
TRBV9	TRBJ2-1	.	.	CASSVVSSDNEQFF	TGTGCCAGCAGCGTAGTGTCTAGCGACAATGAGCAGTTCTTC
TRBV30	TRBJ1-2	.	few	CAWTDLTPNRGYTF	TGTGCCTGGACCGACTTAACCCCCAATAGGGGCTACACCTTC